At least ten counts were recorded for the clone carrying this T cell receptor beta chain. Amplified TCR beta CDR3 regions came from RNA transcripts. During a first-round RT-PCR of the TCR CDR3, the HTBI primer set was used. TCRdb analysed the multiplex PCR reads with MiXCR anew, one entry per CDR3 protein. The table has over 500,000 distinct CDR3 sequences, 17% seen once. Germline V gives CDR1 SGHVS, CDR2 FNYEAQ. This CDR3 region has 15 residues. V was shortened by 1 base and J by 1 base, with 10 bases between the two germline ends. The sample comes from a study of T cells in Graves' hyperthyroidism and ophthalmopathy.

Sequences were obtained from blood. This sequence joins TRBV7-6 and TRBJ1-1; D is unresolved. The TCR was taken from a woman aged 18 to 35 with Graves' ophthalmopathy. The CDR3 sequence is CASSLVPETNTEAFF. CDR3 in DNA: TGTGCCAGCAGCTTAGTCCCAGAGACGAACACTGAAGCTTTCTTT.